This TCR beta chain is drawn from a study of T cells in Graves' hyperthyroidism and ophthalmopathy. Whole-study findings and limits: Expanded thyroid clonotypes (above 0.001) were mostly also found in blood.

This clonotype was seen a handful of times. What it recognizes is unknown. There were TCR beta CDR3 regions amplified from RNA transcripts. RT-PCR in the first round (using the HTBI primer set) targeted the TCR CDR3. TCRdb processed the multiplex PCR reads anew with MiXCR; each CDR3 protein has one entry. The sample carries around 280,000 distinct CDR3 sequences, roughly 14% recorded once. Germline loops: CDR1 MRHNA, CDR2 SNTAGT. The CDR3 spans 15 residues. V dropped 6 bases and J dropped 1 base, with 13 bases sitting between them. This TCR derives from a woman in her 30s with Graves' hyperthyroidism that later progressed to Graves' ophthalmopathy. The chain has TRBV6-4 and TRBJ2-1, with unresolved D. Sequenced: blood. CDR3 sequence reads: CASSVSVASYNEQFF. The CDR3 DNA reads TGTGCCAGCAGCGTCTCTGTTGCGTCCTACAATGAGCAGTTCTTC.